The 10 T cell receptor beta chains listed next were all sequenced from one sample in a study of blood T cell repertoires in COVID-19. Profiling relied on immunoSEQ multiplex PCR, and the TCRdb table lists in-frame clones only, not all of them. Here the sample spans about 300,000 clones, about nine tenths being singletons. Sequenced input: peripheral blood. Receptors originate from a young woman with COVID-19, enrolled during active disease.

This sequence joins TRBV7-9 and TRBJ2-3; maybe TRBD2 (7 bases). V was pared by 5 bases and J by 5 bases, with 17 bases between. Germline CDR1 and CDR2: SEHNR and FQNEAQ (reference sequence). The CDR3 spans 15 residues. The CDR3 DNA is TGTGCCAGCAGCCCATTTCGGGGGGCGAGAGATACGCAGTATTTT. Translation gives CASSPFRGARDTQYF. Full variable domain (missing parts from reference TRBV7-9 and TRBJ2-3): DTGVSQNPRHKITKRGQNVTFRCDPISEHNRLYWYRQTLGQGPEFLTYFQNEAQLEKSRLLSDRFSAERPKGSFSTLEIQRTEQGDSAMYLCASSPFRGARDTQYFGPGTRLTVL.

The chain is built from TRBV19 and TRBJ1-2, with no clear D. V lost 1 base and J lost 8, with 17 bases in between. This CDR3 is built from 15 residues. Germline V gene sequence: CDR1 LNHDA, CDR2 SQIVND (reference sequence). CDR3 coding DNA: TGTGCCAGTAGTATAGTGTCCTCGAGCGCCGGGGGCTACACCTTC. This translates into CASSIVSSSAGGYTF.

This clone was observed once. This sequence joins TRBV6-5 and TRBJ2-7, with 9 bases fitting TRBD1. Germline V gene data show CDR1 as MNHEY and CDR2 as SVGAGI. J gave up 7 bases and V 7 bases, and 11 bases lay outside the gene matches. This CDR3 is built from 14 residues. The CDR3 DNA reads TGTGCCAGCAACCTCGGGACAGGGATGGGAGAGCAGTACTTC. It encodes CASNLGTGMGEQYF.

V and J are TRBV24-1 and TRBJ2-1; 7 bases are a match to TRBD2. Germline CDR1 reads KGHDR; CDR2 reads SFDVKD. The trim removed 3 bases at V and 9 bases at J, leaving 13 bases unmatched. This CDR3 comprises 16 residues. CDR3 amino acids: CATSDGETSPQGEQFF. The CDR3 DNA reads as TGTGCCACCAGTGATGGTGAGACTAGCCCCCAGGGTGAGCAGTTCTTC.

The V call is TRBV3-1 (or the pseudogene TRBV3-2), the J call TRBJ2-2; TRBD1 agrees at 9 bases. This CDR3 is 14 amino acids long. J gave up 6 bases and V 5 bases, and 4 bases lay outside the gene matches. Germline assignment: CDR1 LGHDT and CDR2 YNNKEL (reference sequence). Written as DNA, the CDR3 is TGTGCCAGCAGCGAACAGGGGGCCGCCGGGGAGCTGTTTTTT. Amino acids: CASSEQGAAGELFF.

CDR3 sequence reads: CASSLSPNAEAFF. The CDR3 DNA is TGTGCCAGCAGCTTGTCCCCGAACGCGGAAGCTTTCTTT. V usage is TRBV5-5 and J usage is TRBJ1-1; no clear D. The V end was cut by 1 base, the J end by 8 bases, with 12 bases between. This CDR3 region has 13 residues. From germline, CDR1 is SGHKS and CDR2 YYEKEE (reference sequence).

This chain joins TRBV20-1 and TRBJ2-1; TRBD2 matches at 9 bases. V trimming: 3 bases; J trimming: 2 bases; junction bases outside the gene matches: 5. CDR1 and CDR2 (germline): DFQATT, SNEGSKA (reference sequence). The CDR3 length is 15 residues. CDR3 residues: CSASASGGTYNEQFF. The CDR3, as DNA: TGCAGTGCTAGTGCGAGCGGGGGGACCTACAATGAGCAGTTCTTC.

V and J are TRBV5-1 and TRBJ2-1; no clear D gene. Per the germline V gene, CDR1 is SGHRS and CDR2 is YFSETQ. The CDR3 is made up of 16 amino acids. V was pared by 0 bases and J by 6 bases, with 16 bases between. The CDR3 is CASSLGYSSRSNEQFF. The CDR3 nucleotides read TGCGCCAGCAGCTTGGGTTACAGCTCCCGATCCAATGAGCAGTTCTTC.

This clone was counted a single time. The gene calls are TRBV6-5 and TRBJ1-1, with unresolved D. Germline CDR1 MNHEY, CDR2 SVGAGI. The CDR3 is 13 amino acids. V was shortened by 5 bases and J by 0 bases, with 7 bases between the two germline ends. The CDR3 loop is CASSPFLNTEAFF. CDR3 nucleotide sequence: TGTGCCAGCAGTCCTTTTCTGAACACTGAAGCTTTCTTT.

The chain uses TRBV5-6 and TRBJ2-7; 8 bases are shared with TRBD1. Germline lookup yields CDR1 SGHDT and CDR2 YYEEEE. With 3 bases clipped from V and 0 bases from J, the junction kept 8 bases outside the gene matches. This CDR3 has 16 amino acids. CDR3 bases: TGTGCCAGCAGCTGGAAGCAGGGGGCTCTCTCCTACGAGCAGTACTTC. Its translation is CASSWKQGALSYEQYF.